The rows below give T cell receptor beta chains drawn from one sample of a study of cytomegalovirus exposure and HLA in healthy donors. Repertoires were generated with immunoSEQ multiplex PCR, while TCRdb's copy carries only in-frame clones and drops some. The sample shows about 130,000 clones, more than 7.5% of them seen only once. The sequenced sample was PBMCs. These receptors came from a man over 45 in good health and CMV-seronegative. Both conserved end residues are part of each CDR3. D genes are given only for firm matches. Clone size is given for some rows only: seen once, a few or many times, or a class if the clone is expanded.

CDR3aa: CASSIGQRGTTF; CDR3nt: TGTGCCAGTAGTATCGGACAGAGGGGTACAACCTTC; j_gene: TRBJ1-2; v_gene: TRBV19; d_gene: .; abundance: few
CDR3aa: CASSGGTSGDTQYF; CDR3nt: TGTGCCAGCAGTGGAGGGACTAGCGGAGATACGCAGTATTTT; j_gene: TRBJ2-3; v_gene: TRBV28; d_gene: TRBD2; abundance: .
CDR3aa: CASKEGGGEAFF; CDR3nt: TGCGCCAGCAAAGAGGGGGGGGGCGAAGCTTTCTTT; j_gene: TRBJ1-1; v_gene: TRBV10-2; d_gene: .; abundance: few
CDR3aa: CASSYSYQPGREAFF; CDR3nt: TGTGCCAGCAGTTACTCGTATCAGCCGGGGAGGGAAGCTTTCTTT; j_gene: TRBJ1-1; v_gene: TRBV6-5; d_gene: .; abundance: few
CDR3aa: CASSGLEGTDTQYF; CDR3nt: TGTGCCAGCAGCGGACTTGAGGGCACAGATACGCAGTATTTT; j_gene: TRBJ2-3; v_gene: TRBV5-6; d_gene: .; abundance: .
CDR3aa: CATSRTGTVNTGELFF; CDR3nt: TGTGCCACCAGCAGAACCGGGACAGTTAACACCGGGGAGCTGTTTTTT; j_gene: TRBJ2-2; v_gene: TRBV15; d_gene: TRBD1; abundance: few
CDR3aa: CASSDSAPGQGAYEQFF; CDR3nt: TGTGCCAGCAGTGACTCGGCCCCGGGACAGGGGGCCTATGAGCAGTTCTTC; j_gene: TRBJ2-1; v_gene: TRBV6-4; d_gene: TRBD1; abundance: .
CDR3aa: CASSLSGSLDTQYF; CDR3nt: TGTGCCAGCAGTCTTAGCGGGAGTTTAGATACGCAGTATTTT; j_gene: TRBJ2-3; v_gene: TRBV27; d_gene: TRBD2; abundance: few
CDR3aa: CASSDASAGHYNEQFF; CDR3nt: TGTGCCAGCAGTGACGCCTCAGCGGGGCACTACAATGAGCAGTTCTTC; j_gene: TRBJ2-1; v_gene: TRBV6-1; d_gene: TRBD2; abundance: few
CDR3aa: CASSKEFNSGSVIHEQFF; CDR3nt: TGTGCCAGCAGCAAAGAATTCAATAGCGGGTCGGTAATCCATGAGCAGTTCTTC; j_gene: TRBJ2-1; v_gene: TRBV21-1; d_gene: .; abundance: few
CDR3aa: CASRPFGPARWQYF; CDR3nt: TGTGCCAGCCGACCCTTTGGGCCGGCACGCTGGCAGTACTTC; j_gene: TRBJ2-7; v_gene: TRBV7-2; d_gene: .; abundance: .
CDR3aa: CASRDGGHHRNEQFF; CDR3nt: TGTGCCAGCCGTGATGGCGGGCACCACCGCAATGAGCAGTTCTTC; j_gene: TRBJ2-1; v_gene: TRBV5-6; d_gene: .; abundance: few
CDR3aa: CASSSPSATETREQYF; CDR3nt: TGCGCCAGCAGCTCCCCTTCGGCCACCGAAACGAGGGAGCAGTACTTC; j_gene: TRBJ2-7; v_gene: TRBV5-1; d_gene: .; abundance: few
CDR3aa: CASSLLLGGEAFF; CDR3nt: TGTGCCAGCAGCTTGCTTTTGGGAGGAGAAGCTTTCTTT; j_gene: TRBJ1-1; v_gene: TRBV11-1; d_gene: .; abundance: few
CDR3aa: CASSPGGASLYEQYF; CDR3nt: TGTGCCAGCAGCCCGGGCGGGGCATCCCTCTACGAGCAGTACTTC; j_gene: TRBJ2-7; v_gene: TRBV7-2; d_gene: .; abundance: few
CDR3aa: CASSAGTSGFNEQFF; CDR3nt: TGTGCCAGCAGTGCCGGGACTAGCGGTTTCAATGAGCAGTTCTTC; j_gene: TRBJ2-1; v_gene: TRBV2; d_gene: TRBD2; abundance: .
CDR3aa: CASSLEGTGAARSGNTIYF; CDR3nt: TGTGCCAGCAGCCTCGAGGGGACAGGGGCCGCCCGCTCTGGAAACACCATATATTTT; j_gene: TRBJ1-3; v_gene: TRBV5-4; d_gene: TRBD1; abundance: few
CDR3aa: CASSLDSTGELFF; CDR3nt: TGTGCCAGCAGTTTGGACAGCACCGGGGAGCTGTTTTTT; j_gene: TRBJ2-2; v_gene: TRBV6-4; d_gene: .; abundance: few
CDR3aa: CASSRTGQNTEAFF; CDR3nt: TGTGCCAGCAGCAGAACAGGGCAGAACACTGAAGCTTTCTTT; j_gene: TRBJ1-1; v_gene: TRBV7-9; d_gene: .; abundance: .
CDR3aa: CSAGSVNTEAFF; CDR3nt: TGCAGCGCGGGGAGTGTGAACACTGAAGCTTTCTTT; j_gene: TRBJ1-1; v_gene: TRBV29-1; d_gene: .; abundance: few
CDR3aa: CASSPDRDRETQYF; CDR3nt: TGTGCCAGCAGCCCCGACAGGGACCGAGAGACCCAGTACTTC; j_gene: TRBJ2-5; v_gene: TRBV7-7; d_gene: TRBD1; abundance: .
CDR3aa: CASSHLDRGRSYGYTF; CDR3nt: TGCGCCAGCAGCCATCTGGACAGGGGGCGCTCCTATGGCTACACCTTC; j_gene: TRBJ1-2; v_gene: TRBV4-1; d_gene: TRBD1; abundance: .
CDR3aa: CASSIIGQSGYEQYF; CDR3nt: TGTGCCAGTAGTATAATCGGCCAGAGCGGCTACGAGCAGTACTTC; j_gene: TRBJ2-7; v_gene: TRBV19; d_gene: .; abundance: .
CDR3aa: CASSVQGVNSEAFF; CDR3nt: TGCGCCAGCAGCGTACAGGGGGTTAACTCTGAAGCTTTCTTT; j_gene: TRBJ1-1; v_gene: TRBV5-1; d_gene: TRBD1; abundance: few
CDR3aa: CASSLGRQGAGQPQHF; CDR3nt: TGTGCCAGCAGCTTAGGGCGACAGGGGGCTGGGCAGCCCCAGCATTTT; j_gene: TRBJ1-5; v_gene: TRBV7-2; d_gene: TRBD1; abundance: few
CDR3aa: CASSSPPGTGGTEAFF; CDR3nt: TGTGCCAGCAGCTCCCCTCCCGGGACAGGGGGCACTGAAGCTTTCTTT; j_gene: TRBJ1-1; v_gene: TRBV7-8; d_gene: TRBD1; abundance: .
CDR3aa: CASSVGPGFYEQYF; CDR3nt: TGTGCCAGCAGCGTAGGCCCGGGGTTCTACGAGCAGTACTTC; j_gene: TRBJ2-7; v_gene: TRBV9; d_gene: .; abundance: few
CDR3aa: CASSELGGGRTDTQYF; CDR3nt: TGTGCCAGCAGTGAATTAGGGGGGGGCCGCACAGATACGCAGTATTTT; j_gene: TRBJ2-3; v_gene: TRBV25-1; d_gene: .; abundance: .
CDR3aa: CASPGTGRNTGELFF; CDR3nt: TGTGCCAGCCCAGGGACAGGGCGGAACACCGGGGAGCTGTTTTTT; j_gene: TRBJ2-2; v_gene: TRBV7-9; d_gene: TRBD1; abundance: .
CDR3aa: CASSSSARNSNQPQHF; CDR3nt: TGTGCCAGTAGTTCGAGCGCCAGAAATAGCAATCAGCCCCAGCATTTT; j_gene: TRBJ1-5; v_gene: TRBV19; d_gene: .; abundance: few
CDR3aa: CASRAGLVIGTDTQYF; CDR3nt: TGTGCCAGCAGAGCAGGGTTGGTGATCGGGACAGATACGCAGTATTTT; j_gene: TRBJ2-3; v_gene: TRBV9; d_gene: .; abundance: few
CDR3aa: CASSSGQGGEQYF; CDR3nt: TGTGCCAGCAGCTCTGGACAGGGGGGCGAGCAGTACTTC; j_gene: TRBJ2-7; v_gene: TRBV7-3; d_gene: TRBD1; abundance: once
CDR3aa: CASSLEGYSNQPQHF; CDR3nt: TGCGCCAGCAGCTTGGAGGGGTATAGCAATCAGCCCCAGCATTTT; j_gene: TRBJ1-5; v_gene: TRBV5-1; d_gene: .; abundance: few
CDR3aa: CATSRGGLASLEQYF; CDR3nt: TGTGCCACCAGCAGAGGGGGACTAGCCTCCCTCGAGCAGTACTTC; j_gene: TRBJ2-7; v_gene: TRBV15; d_gene: TRBD2; abundance: few
CDR3aa: CATKWTGDGTEAFF; CDR3nt: TGTGCCACGAAATGGACAGGGGACGGCACTGAAGCTTTCTTT; j_gene: TRBJ1-1; v_gene: TRBV27; d_gene: TRBD1; abundance: .
CDR3aa: CAWSPPDRGNSPLHF; CDR3nt: TGTGCCTGGAGTCCCCCCGACAGGGGAAATTCACCCCTCCACTTT; j_gene: TRBJ1-6; v_gene: TRBV30; d_gene: TRBD1; abundance: .
CDR3aa: CSADPSGSLHNEQFF; CDR3nt: TGCAGCGCAGACCCCAGCGGGAGCCTCCACAATGAGCAGTTCTTC; j_gene: TRBJ2-1; v_gene: TRBV29-1; d_gene: TRBD2; abundance: .
CDR3aa: CASSSLWPQHF; CDR3nt: TGTGCCAGCAGTTCGCTATGGCCCCAGCATTTT; j_gene: TRBJ1-5; v_gene: TRBV28; d_gene: .; abundance: few
CDR3aa: CASKGQGIGTEAFF; CDR3nt: TGTGCCAGCAAAGGACAGGGAATTGGGACTGAAGCTTTCTTT; j_gene: TRBJ1-1; v_gene: TRBV5-8; d_gene: TRBD1; abundance: few
CDR3aa: CASSLQGKVTEAFF; CDR3nt: TGTGCCAGCAGCTTACAGGGGAAAGTGACTGAAGCTTTCTTT; j_gene: TRBJ1-1; v_gene: TRBV5-5; d_gene: TRBD1; abundance: .
CDR3aa: CASSQCLPNRDSPYEQYF; CDR3nt: TGTGCCAGCAGCCAATGTTTGCCAAACCGGGACAGCCCCTACGAGCAGTACTTC; j_gene: TRBJ2-7; v_gene: TRBV14; d_gene: TRBD1; abundance: .
CDR3aa: CASSYSPSGRNHEQYF; CDR3nt: TGTGCCAGCAGTTACTCGCCTAGCGGGAGGAACCACGAGCAGTACTTC; j_gene: TRBJ2-7; v_gene: TRBV6-5; d_gene: TRBD2; abundance: few
CDR3aa: CASSLGPGWMNTEAFF; CDR3nt: TGTGCCAGCAGCTTGGGGCCAGGCTGGATGAACACTGAAGCTTTCTTT; j_gene: TRBJ1-1; v_gene: TRBV5-5; d_gene: .; abundance: few
CDR3aa: CASSLEMAGNSPLHF; CDR3nt: TGTGCCAGCAGCTTAGAAATGGCAGGAAATTCACCCCTCCACTTT; j_gene: TRBJ1-6; v_gene: TRBV7-8; d_gene: .; abundance: few
CDR3aa: CASRTGTGNQPQHF; CDR3nt: TGTGCCAGCAGGACCGGCACAGGGAATCAGCCCCAGCATTTT; j_gene: TRBJ1-5; v_gene: TRBV6-5; d_gene: .; abundance: few
CDR3aa: CASSQVGTGGATDTQYF; CDR3nt: TGTGCCAGCAGCCAAGTGGGGACAGGGGGCGCGACAGATACGCAGTATTTT; j_gene: TRBJ2-3; v_gene: TRBV4-2; d_gene: TRBD1; abundance: few
CDR3aa: CAWSVQVPGADTQYF; CDR3nt: TGTGCCTGGAGTGTACAGGTCCCAGGCGCAGATACGCAGTATTTT; j_gene: TRBJ2-3; v_gene: TRBV30; d_gene: .; abundance: .
CDR3aa: CASSRGQGGTEAFF; CDR3nt: TGTGCCAGCAGTCGCGGACAGGGAGGGACTGAAGCTTTCTTT; j_gene: TRBJ1-1; v_gene: TRBV11-3; d_gene: TRBD1; abundance: few
CDR3aa: CASNGIGETQYF; CDR3nt: TGTGCCAGTAACGGGATCGGGGAGACCCAGTACTTC; j_gene: TRBJ2-5; v_gene: TRBV2; d_gene: .; abundance: few
CDR3aa: CASSPSSGELSVYEQYF; CDR3nt: TGTGCCAGCAGCCCCTCCTCTGGCGAGCTGAGCGTTTACGAGCAGTACTTC; j_gene: TRBJ2-7; v_gene: TRBV7-2; d_gene: .; abundance: few
CDR3aa: CASTPAAGTDEQYF; CDR3nt: TGTGCCAGTACCCCCGCTGCGGGGACGGACGAGCAGTACTTC; j_gene: TRBJ2-7; v_gene: TRBV19; d_gene: .; abundance: .
CDR3aa: CASKGRLGRDSNQPQHF; CDR3nt: TGTGCCAGCAAAGGCCGCTTAGGGAGGGATAGCAATCAGCCCCAGCATTTT; j_gene: TRBJ1-5; v_gene: TRBV2; d_gene: .; abundance: .
CDR3aa: CGISERGNRDEAFF; CDR3nt: TGTGGCATCAGTGAGCGGGGGAATAGGGATGAAGCTTTCTTT; j_gene: TRBJ1-1; v_gene: TRBV10-3; d_gene: .; abundance: .
CDR3aa: CSVETGGRGQYF; CDR3nt: TGCAGCGTCGAAACAGGGGGCAGGGGGCAGTACTTC; j_gene: TRBJ2-7; v_gene: TRBV29-1; d_gene: TRBD1; abundance: .
CDR3aa: CASSEGTGVAEQYF; CDR3nt: TGCGCCAGCAGCGAAGGGACAGGGGTCGCCGAGCAGTACTTC; j_gene: TRBJ2-7; v_gene: TRBV5-1; d_gene: TRBD1; abundance: .